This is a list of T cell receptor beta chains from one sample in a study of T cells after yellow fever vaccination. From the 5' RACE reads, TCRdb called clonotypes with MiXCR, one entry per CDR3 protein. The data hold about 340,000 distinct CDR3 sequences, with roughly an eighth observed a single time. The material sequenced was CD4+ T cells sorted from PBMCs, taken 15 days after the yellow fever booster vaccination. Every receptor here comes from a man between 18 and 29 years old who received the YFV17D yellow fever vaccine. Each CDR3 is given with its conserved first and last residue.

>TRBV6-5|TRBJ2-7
CASSHYGRDGSYEQYF
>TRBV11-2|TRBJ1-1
CASSLVPGRAANTEAFF
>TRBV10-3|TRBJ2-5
CAISEHQQGAAETQYF
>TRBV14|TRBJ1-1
CASSQEFRTEAFF
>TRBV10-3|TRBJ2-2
CAISESYYSNTGELFF
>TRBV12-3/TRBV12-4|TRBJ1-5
CASRRQGDGNQPQHF
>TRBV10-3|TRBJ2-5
CAISGTGTETQYF
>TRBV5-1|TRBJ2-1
CASSPPQGLYNEQFF
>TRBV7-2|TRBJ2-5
CASSFGAGETQYF
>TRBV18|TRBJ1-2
CASSPPGPTTYGYTF
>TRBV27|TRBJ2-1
CASSFRGGSYNEQFF
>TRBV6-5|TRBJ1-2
CASSSAGTGGFRSRGYTF
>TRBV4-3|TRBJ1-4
CASSQDEGREKLFF
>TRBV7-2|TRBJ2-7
CASSLDSGYYEQYF
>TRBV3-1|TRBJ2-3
CASSARRDTQYF
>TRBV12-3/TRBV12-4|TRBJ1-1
CASSLWTENTEAFF
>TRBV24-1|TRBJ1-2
CATSDPGLSYGYTF
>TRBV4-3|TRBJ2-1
CASSQDYGRARFNLF
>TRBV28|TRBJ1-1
CASSKVAAFF
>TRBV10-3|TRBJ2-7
CAISAGRGRDYEQYF
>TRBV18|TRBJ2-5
CASSPVGGETQYF
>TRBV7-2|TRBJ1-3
CASSSDRVRDTIYF
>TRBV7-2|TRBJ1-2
CASSLDEDYGYTF
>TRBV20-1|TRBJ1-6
CSARGTGGNSPLHF
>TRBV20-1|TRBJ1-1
CSAPSSPGNTEAFF
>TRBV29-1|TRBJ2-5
CSVNRGRGGTQYF
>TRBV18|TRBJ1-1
CASQGGMNTEAFF
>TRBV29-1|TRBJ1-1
CSVDRGWGMNTEAFF
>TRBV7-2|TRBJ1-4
CASSLEGGKLFF
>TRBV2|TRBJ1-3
CASSDRQNTIYF
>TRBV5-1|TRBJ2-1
CASSRITSGGAGEQFF
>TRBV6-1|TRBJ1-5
CASSDWSNQPQHF
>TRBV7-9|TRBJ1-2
CASSFQGTQYYGYTF
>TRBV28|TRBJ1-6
CASSIGQAPDSPLHF
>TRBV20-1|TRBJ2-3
CSAPRTGADTQYF
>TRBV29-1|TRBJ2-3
CSVQLGQGSLDTQYF
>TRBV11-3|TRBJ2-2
CASSSSGLNTGELFF
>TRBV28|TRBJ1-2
CASGDTTNYGYTF